This T cell receptor beta chain was identified during a study of PD-L1 blockade in urothelial cancer (dated by TCRdb to about 2017). Notes on the research overall: Every patient began therapy at some point between 2013 and 2015 and was given atezolizumab 1,200 mg intravenously every 3 weeks. The study, an exploratory multi-omic analysis, examined somatic, immune and clinical correlates of response to PD-L1 blockade with atezolizumab in urothelial cancer. Twenty-nine patients had pretreatment blood TCR-seq, some 25 had at least one posttreatment blood collection, and some 25 had tumor TCR-seq. Patients had an ECOG performance status of 0 or 1 and had received between 0 and 3 prior chemotherapy regimens. Blood samples were analyzed 3 weeks after the start of treatment (second dose) and 6 weeks after the start of treatment. About 90% of the roughly 29 patients were identified as males with urothelial cancer of bladder origin, and a prior smoking history was reported by 18 of 29 patients. Whole exome sequencing and RNA sequencing of pretreatment tumors were performed alongside TCR sequencing in the same patients. TCR sequencing covered pretreatment tumor samples and matched, serially collected peripheral blood taken before and after atezolizumab treatment. About 10 patients achieved durable clinical benefit and some 21 did not. A median of about 150,000 T cells and 80,000 to 95,000 unique TCRs was obtained from blood samples, and a median clonality of approximately 0.086 was observed. Durable clinical benefit was defined as progression-free survival longer than 6 months, and TCR features were also tested against progression-free and overall survival. General study outcomes and caveats: Greater expansion of tumor-associated TCR clones in peripheral blood 3 weeks after the start of treatment was observed in patients with durable benefit (n of about 20, p = 0.022). Because the sample size was small (n = 29) and many of the analyses were exploratory, the results are meant to be hypothesis-generating. Improved progression-free and overall survival was found to be associated with pretreatment peripheral blood TCR clonality below the median.

Inclusive of the bounding cysteine and phenylalanine, the CDR3 is 14 residues long. Only the CDR3 region is kept as DNA, spanning 42 bases read in frame from base 1. Trimming takes 4 bases off V and 1 base off J; junction bases not matched to a gene: 4. CDR1 SGHTA and CDR2 FQGNSA are derived from the germline V gene. Comments on this clone: Which antigen it targets is not known. No base qualities exist here, and no much larger clone lies one base off it.

The sample's time point label is to be understood as: peripheral blood 6 weeks after treatment start. A total of under 30 patients with locally advanced or metastatic urothelial carcinoma, treated at Memorial Sloan Kettering on a trial protocol, made up the cohort. Peripheral blood mononuclear cells were collected pretreatment and during treatment, with between 1 and 8 total time points obtained per patient. The Qiagen DNeasy Blood extraction kit was used to purify genomic DNA from total PBMCs and from tumor samples. PBMCs were collected pretreatment and during treatment and were isolated and stored as previously described. To estimate absolute template abundance from read counts, synthetic TCR analog templates were spiked into each PCR. TCRbeta CDR3 regions were amplified from genomic DNA with bias-controlled V and J gene primers using the immunoSEQ assay. Sequencing of rearranged TCRbeta segments was done at approximately 20X coverage. The study's own analysis went as follows. Sequencing errors were corrected by clustering, and CDR3s were annotated against IMGT so that V, D and J genes could be assigned. Downstream analyses used only productive TCRbeta rearrangements, leaving out any out-of-frame or stop-codon sequences. To compute clonality, Shannon entropy was normalized by the log of the number of unique productive sequences and then subtracted from one. Fisher's exact test with Benjamini-Hochberg correction, using a cutoff of adjusted p below 0.01, was how clones that differed between time points or between blood and tumor were identified. The clones in this table, taken by TCRdb from immuneACCESS, are in-frame only. Not every clone is retained; where verified, under half of the shortfall comes from an unresolved V gene, and the cause of the rest is unknown. The V and J calls and the clone size are those of that table, but D and trimming were determined from the DNA. This sample comprises 120,000 or so clones, more than 70% of them detected only once. Together, the top ten hold 2.4% of the sample.

This specimen was PBMCs, taken around atezolizumab (anti-PD-L1) treatment. The clonotype originates from a man aged 50-59 years with urothelial cancer. The sequence is built from TRBV7-2 and TRBJ2-7, and TRBD1 aligns with 7 junction nucleotides. The CDR3 reads CASSSGQLSYEQYF. The nucleotides read TGTGCCAGCAGCTCGGGACAGCTTTCCTACGAGCAGTACTTC.